One sample yielded the 13 T cell receptor beta chains listed below, sequenced in a study of CD8+ T cells in alopecia areata (dated by TCRdb to the late 2010s). Library method: the immunoSEQ multiplex PCR assay. RNA was extracted from all samples and reverse transcribed into cDNA, which served as template for TCR sequencing. TCRdb limited this immuneACCESS table to in-frame rearrangements with V and J called. A share of clones is missing; checked studies link under half to unresolved V genes, and the rest is unexplained. The sample table holds 150,000 to 200,000 clones, of which 55% to 75% were seen once. The ten biggest clones cover around 0.91% of the sample. The meaning of the sample's time point label: 4 weeks on oral tofacitinib. Read against the paper, the sample's treatment or condition label means: oral pan-JAK inhibitor, 5-10 mg twice daily. Source: CD4+ T cells sorted from blood, taken at week 4, from a patient treated with tofacitinib. The receptors stem from a human donor with alopecia areata.

The V gene is TRBV18, the J gene TRBJ2-7; D gene ambiguous. The CDR3 is made up of 12 amino acids. Trimming pared 2 bases from V and 12 bases from J, leaving 14 bases between. Germline V gene lookup returns CDR1 KGHSH and CDR2 LQKENI. The CDR3 protein is CASSPASTAPYF. Here the CDR3 DNA reads TGTGCCAGCTCACCAGCCTCGACTGCCCCGTACTTC.

The J gene is TRBJ2-1, the V gene TRBV30, with D tentatively TRBD2 (6 bases). The CDR3 runs to 13 residues. Germline assignment: CDR1 GTSNPN and CDR2 SVGIG (reference sequence). V was cut by 2 bases and J by 7 bases, with 12 bases left in between. The CDR3 protein is CAWSPLGRNEQFF. The DNA for the CDR3 is TGTGCCTGGAGTCCCCTTGGGAGGAATGAGCAGTTCTTC. The whole variable domain, remainder taken from reference TRBV30 and TRBJ2-1, is SQTIHQWPATLVQPVGSPLSLECTVEGTSNPNLYWYRQAAGRGLQLLFYSVGIGQISSEVPQNLSASRPQDRQFILSSKKLLLSDSGFYLCAWSPLGRNEQFFGPGTRLTVL.

V usage is TRBV29-1 and J usage is TRBJ1-1; TRBD1 is a possible D gene (6 bases). CDR3 length: 14 residues. Germline V lookup: CDR1 SQVTM, CDR2 ANQGSEA. The V end lost 0 bases, the J end lost 7 bases, and 15 bases lay between the germline ends. CDR3 protein: CSVEDLGGLGEAFF. For the CDR3, the DNA is TGCAGCGTTGAAGATCTGGGGGGGCTTGGTGAAGCTTTCTTT.

V usage is TRBV2 and J usage is TRBJ2-7, with 9 bases aligning to TRBD2. V was pared by 6 bases and J by 2 bases, with 5 bases of the junction left unmatched. CDR1 is SNHLY and CDR2 is FYNNEI in the germline V gene. The CDR3 covers 14 residues. The chain's CDR3 is CASSLERGAYEQYF. CDR3 DNA: TGTGCCAGCAGCCTTGAGCGGGGGGCCTACGAGCAGTACTTC.

The chain uses TRBV7-2 and TRBJ2-5; D remains ambiguous. The CDR3 loop spans 13 amino acids. Germline V lookup: CDR1 SGHTA, CDR2 FQGNSA. V dropped 7 bases and J dropped 2 bases, with 11 bases sitting between them. The CDR3 coding sequence is TGTGCCAGCACCCGCCCCCCACAAGAGACCCAGTACTTC. Translated, it gives CASTRPPQETQYF.

V and J are TRBV5-1 and TRBJ1-2, with 7 nucleotides matching TRBD1. This CDR3 contains 15 residues. Germline CDR1 SGHRS, CDR2 YFSETQ. The trim removed 4 bases at V and 0 bases at J, leaving 6 bases unmatched. The CDR3, as DNA: TGCGCCAGCAGCGGACAGGTGGGAGCTAACTATGGCTACACCTTC. It specifies CASSGQVGANYGYTF. The variable domain in full, completed from reference TRBV5-1 and TRBJ1-2, reads KAGVTQTPRYLIKTRGQQVTLSCSPISGHRSVSWYQQTPGQGLQFLFEYFSETQRNKGNFPGRFSGRQFSNSRSEMNVSTLELGDSALYLCASSGQVGANYGYTFGSGTRLTVV.

This chain connects TRBV29-1 to TRBJ2-5; D is possibly TRBD1 (5 bases). Germline lookup yields CDR1 SQVTM and CDR2 ANQGSEA. V shed 5 bases and J shed 4 bases, with 11 bases lying between them. This CDR3 is 12 amino acids long. The CDR3 nucleotides read TGCAGCGTTTTACCTAGGGGAGAGACCCAGTACTTC. It specifies CSVLPRGETQYF.

This chain joins TRBV6-5 and TRBJ1-5; 9 nucleotides agree with TRBD1. Germline CDR1 MNHEY, CDR2 SVGAGI. The CDR3 extends over 14 amino acids. Trimming at V came to 5 bases and at J to 4 bases, leaving 3 bases not matched to a gene. Here the CDR3 reads CASSGQGRNQPQHF. The CDR3 bases are TGTGCCAGCAGTGGACAGGGGAGGAATCAGCCCCAGCATTTT.

V usage is TRBV9 and J usage is TRBJ2-5; 8 bases align to TRBD1. CDR3 length: 16 amino acids. CDR1 and CDR2 from the germline V gene are SGDLS and YYNGEE. V lost 0 bases and J lost 5; bases outside the gene matches: 9. In DNA, the CDR3 is TGTGCCAGCAGCGTAGGGGGACAGGTCGGGCTGGAGACCCAGTACTTC. It specifies CASSVGGQVGLETQYF.

To note about this clone: A read error may produce the germline difference seen at one junction end. The J gene is TRBJ1-2, the V gene TRBV30; TRBD1 might be the D (5 bases). The germline V gene has CDR1 GTSNPN and CDR2 SVGIG (reference sequence). CDR3 length equals 10 residues. This CDR3 reads CASIMGRTIF. The CDR3 DNA reads TGTGCCTCTATTATGGGGCGGACTATCTTC.

This clone has only a few counts. The chain recombines TRBV20-1 with TRBJ2-1; tentative D call: TRBD1 (5 bases). The CDR3 extends over 11 amino acids. Germline lookup yields CDR1 DFQATT and CDR2 SNEGSKA (reference sequence). Trimming took off 1 base at V and 8 bases at J, with 6 bases between the two ends. CDR3 residues: CSARGQHEQFF. As DNA, the CDR3 is TGCAGTGCTAGAGGACAGCATGAGCAGTTCTTC.

The DNA of the CDR3 is TGTGCCAGCAGCCAAGGTCAGGTTGCTCAAGACGATACGCAGTATTTT. Its translation: CASSQGQVAQDDTQYF. This chain joins TRBV4-2 and TRBJ2-3; no firm D call. Germline V gives CDR1 LGHNA, CDR2 YNFKEQ. V lost 1 base, J lost 6 bases, and 17 bases lay in between. The CDR3 length is 16 residues.

This clone was counted once. The rearrangement joins TRBV5-1 to TRBJ2-5; D is uncertain. V was cut by 0 bases and J by 5 bases, with 11 bases left in between. In germline, CDR1 is SGHRS, CDR2 YFSETQ. CDR3 size: 14 residues. CDR3 sequence (DNA): TGCGCCAGCAGCTTGGCCCCCTCTGAGGAGACCCAGTACTTC. Translating it yields CASSLAPSEETQYF.